This T cell receptor (beta chain) was documented in a study of T cell responses to AZD1222 COVID-19 vaccine. With regard to this clone: The antigen is not known.

CDR3 length: 11 residues. Germline CDR1 reads DFQATT; CDR2 reads SNEGSKA (reference sequence). Trimming stripped 2 bases from V and 4 bases from J, with 5 bases between. Study-level results: Repertoires were collected only later (after the peak T cell response had occurred).

The protocol was immunoSEQ multiplex PCR, while the TCRdb copy is restricted to in-frame clones and leaves out a portion. The sample has some 70,000 clones, 80% to 90% seen once. The TCR originated in an adult in good health. V usage is TRBV20-1 and J usage is TRBJ2-5; no reliable D call. The sample was peripheral blood, taken on day 0 of AZD1222 vaccination. CDR3 in amino acids: CSARPGETQYF. CDR3 nucleotides: TGCAGTGCTAGACCCGGAGAGACCCAGTACTTC.